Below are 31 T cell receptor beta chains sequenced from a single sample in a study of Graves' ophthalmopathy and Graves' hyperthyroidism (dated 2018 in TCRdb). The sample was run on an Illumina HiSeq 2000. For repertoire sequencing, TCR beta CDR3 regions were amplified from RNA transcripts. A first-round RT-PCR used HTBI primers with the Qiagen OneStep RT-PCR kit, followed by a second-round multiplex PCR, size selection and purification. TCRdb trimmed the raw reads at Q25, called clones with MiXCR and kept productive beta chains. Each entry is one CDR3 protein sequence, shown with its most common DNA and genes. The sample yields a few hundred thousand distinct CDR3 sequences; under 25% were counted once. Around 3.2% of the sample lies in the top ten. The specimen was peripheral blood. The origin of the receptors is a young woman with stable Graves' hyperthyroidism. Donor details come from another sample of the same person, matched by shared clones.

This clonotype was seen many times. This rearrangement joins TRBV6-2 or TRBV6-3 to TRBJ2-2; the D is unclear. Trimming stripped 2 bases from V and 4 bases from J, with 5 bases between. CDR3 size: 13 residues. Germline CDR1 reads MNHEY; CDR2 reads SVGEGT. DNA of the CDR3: TGTGCCAGCAGTTACAAGGGCACCGGGGAGCTGTTTTTT. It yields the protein CASSYKGTGELFF.

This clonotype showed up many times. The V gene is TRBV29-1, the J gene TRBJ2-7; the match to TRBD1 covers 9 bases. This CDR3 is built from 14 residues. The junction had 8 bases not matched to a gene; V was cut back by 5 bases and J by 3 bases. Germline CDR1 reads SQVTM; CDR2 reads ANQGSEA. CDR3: CSVQTWTGDYEQYF. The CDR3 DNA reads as TGCAGCGTTCAGACCTGGACAGGGGACTACGAGCAGTACTTC.

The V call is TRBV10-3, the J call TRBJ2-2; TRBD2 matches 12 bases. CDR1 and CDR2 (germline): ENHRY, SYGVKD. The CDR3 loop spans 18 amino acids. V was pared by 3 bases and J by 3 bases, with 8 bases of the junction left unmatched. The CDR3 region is CAISDFSSGRGDTGELFF. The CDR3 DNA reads TGTGCCATCAGTGATTTCTCTAGCGGGAGGGGTGACACCGGGGAGCTGTTTTTT.

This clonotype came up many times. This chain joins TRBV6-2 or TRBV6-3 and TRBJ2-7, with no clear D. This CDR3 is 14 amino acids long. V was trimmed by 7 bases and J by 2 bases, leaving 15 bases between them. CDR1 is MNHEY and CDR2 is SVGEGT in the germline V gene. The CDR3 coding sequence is TGTGCCAGCAACATGCCCCGGGTTCCCTACGAGCAGTACTTC. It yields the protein CASNMPRVPYEQYF.

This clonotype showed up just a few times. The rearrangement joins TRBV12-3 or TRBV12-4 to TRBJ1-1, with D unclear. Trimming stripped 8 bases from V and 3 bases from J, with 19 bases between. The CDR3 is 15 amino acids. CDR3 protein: CASSFRAMRHTEAFF. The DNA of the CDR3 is TGTGCCAGCTCCTTTCGGGCGATGAGGCACACTGAAGCTTTCTTT.

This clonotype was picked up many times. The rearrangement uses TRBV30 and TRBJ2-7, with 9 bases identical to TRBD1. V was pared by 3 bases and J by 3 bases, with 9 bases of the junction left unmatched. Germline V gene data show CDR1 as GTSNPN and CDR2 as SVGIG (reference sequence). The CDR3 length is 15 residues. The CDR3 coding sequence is TGTGCCTGGAGCGCGAAGGGGACAGGGATCTACGAGCAGTACTTC. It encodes CAWSAKGTGIYEQYF.

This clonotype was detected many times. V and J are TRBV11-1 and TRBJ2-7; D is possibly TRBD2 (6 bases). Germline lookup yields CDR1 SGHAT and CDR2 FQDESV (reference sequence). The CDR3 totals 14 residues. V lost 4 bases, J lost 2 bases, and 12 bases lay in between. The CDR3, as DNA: TGTGCCAGCAGCTCGGGCGGAGGGGCCTACGAGCAGTACTTC. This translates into CASSSGGGAYEQYF.

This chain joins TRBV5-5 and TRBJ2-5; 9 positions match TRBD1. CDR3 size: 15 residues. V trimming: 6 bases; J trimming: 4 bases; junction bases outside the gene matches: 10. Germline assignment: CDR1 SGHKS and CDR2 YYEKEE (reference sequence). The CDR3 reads CASTRRGQGRETQYF. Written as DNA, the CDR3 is TGTGCCAGCACTAGGAGAGGACAGGGGCGAGAGACCCAGTACTTC.

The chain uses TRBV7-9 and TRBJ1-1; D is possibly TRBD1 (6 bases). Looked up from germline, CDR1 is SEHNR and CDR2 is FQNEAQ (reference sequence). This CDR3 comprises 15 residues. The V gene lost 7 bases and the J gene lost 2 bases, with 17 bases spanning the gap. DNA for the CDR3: TGTGCCAGCACCGCTTGGCAGGGGATAAACACTGAAGCTTTCTTT. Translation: CASTAWQGINTEAFF. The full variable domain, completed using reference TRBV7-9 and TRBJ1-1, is DTGVSQNPRHKITKRGQNVTFRCDPISEHNRLYWYRQTLGQGPEFLTYFQNEAQLEKSRLLSDRFSAERPKGSFSTLEIQRTEQGDSAMYLCASTAWQGINTEAFFGQGTRLTVV.

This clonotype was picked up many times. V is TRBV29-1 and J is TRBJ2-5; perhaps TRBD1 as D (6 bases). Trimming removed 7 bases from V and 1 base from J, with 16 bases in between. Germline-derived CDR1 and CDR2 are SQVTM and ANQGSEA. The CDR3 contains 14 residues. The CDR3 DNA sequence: TGCAGCGCTACAGGGTTGAATAGCCAAGAGACCCAGTACTTC. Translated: CSATGLNSQETQYF.

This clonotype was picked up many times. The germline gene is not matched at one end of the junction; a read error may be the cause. The CDR3 spells CTSSYRLSGELFF. In DNA form, the CDR3 reads TGCACCAGCAGCTACCGGTTGAGCGGGGAGCTGTTTTTT. The rearrangement links TRBV5-1 to TRBJ2-2; no firm D call. The CDR3 is 13 amino acids. CDR1 SGHRS and CDR2 YFSETQ come from the germline V gene.

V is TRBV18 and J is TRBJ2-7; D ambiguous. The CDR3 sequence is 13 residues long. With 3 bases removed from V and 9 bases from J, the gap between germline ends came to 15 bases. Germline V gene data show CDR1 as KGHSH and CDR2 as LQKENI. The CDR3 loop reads CASSPLDPRRQYF. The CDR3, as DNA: TGTGCCAGCTCACCTTTGGATCCAAGGCGGCAGTACTTC.

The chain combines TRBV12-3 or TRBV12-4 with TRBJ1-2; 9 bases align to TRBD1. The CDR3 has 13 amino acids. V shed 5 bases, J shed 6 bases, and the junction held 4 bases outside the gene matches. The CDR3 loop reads CASSVTGGHGYTF. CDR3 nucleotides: TGTGCCAGCAGTGTTACAGGGGGCCATGGCTACACCTTC.

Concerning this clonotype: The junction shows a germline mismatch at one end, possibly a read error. CDR3 protein: CASSLARGNTEDLF. In DNA form, the CDR3 reads TGTGCCAGCAGCTTAGCGCGGGGAAACACTGAAGATTTATTT. The rearrangement joins TRBV7-2 to TRBJ1-1; no firm D call. The CDR3 spans 14 residues. CDR1 and CDR2 from the germline V gene are SGHTA and FQGNSA. The full variable domain, with the rest looked up from reference TRBV7-2 and TRBJ1-1, is GAGVSQSPSNKVTEKGKDVELRCDPISGHTALYWYRQSLGQGLEFLIYFQGNSAPDKSGLPSDRFSAERTGGSVSTLTIQRTQQEDSAVYLCASSLARGNTEDLFGQGTRLTVV.

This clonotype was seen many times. In nucleotides, the CDR3 is TGTGCCAGCAGCCAATTCGGGAGTCAATATAGCAATCAGCCCCAGCATTTT. Translated: CASSQFGSQYSNQPQHF. V is TRBV16 and J is TRBJ1-5; D gene unclear. Deletions cut 1 base from V and 0 bases from J, with 13 bases between. CDR1 and CDR2 (germline): KGHSY, FQNENV. The CDR3 is 17 amino acids. Full variable domain (rest looked up from reference TRBV16 and TRBJ1-5): GEEVAQTPKHLVRGEGQKAKLYCAPIKGHSYVFWYQQVLKNEFKFLISFQNENVFDETGMPKERFSAKCLPNSPCSLEIQATKLEDSAVYFCASSQFGSQYSNQPQHFGDGTRLSIL.

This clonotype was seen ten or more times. CDR3 amino acids: CASSRTGDRYGYTF. In DNA form, the CDR3 reads TGTGCCAGCAGCCGGACAGGGGATCGGTATGGCTACACCTTC. V and J are TRBV27 and TRBJ1-2, with 9 positions matching TRBD1. This CDR3 is built from 14 residues. CDR1 MNHEY and CDR2 SMNVEV come from the germline V gene (reference sequence). V trimming: 6 bases; J trimming: 5 bases; junction bases outside the gene matches: 7.

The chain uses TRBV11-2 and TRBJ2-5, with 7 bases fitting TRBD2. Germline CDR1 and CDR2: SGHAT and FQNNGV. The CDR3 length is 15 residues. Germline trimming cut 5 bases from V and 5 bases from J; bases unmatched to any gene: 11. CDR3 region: CASSLWAGARETQYF. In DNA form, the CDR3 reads TGTGCCAGCAGCCTTTGGGCGGGAGCGAGGGAGACCCAGTACTTC.

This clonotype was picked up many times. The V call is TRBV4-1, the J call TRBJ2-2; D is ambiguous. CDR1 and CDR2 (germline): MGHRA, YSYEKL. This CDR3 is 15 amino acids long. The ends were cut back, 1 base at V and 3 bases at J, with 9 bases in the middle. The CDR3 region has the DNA TGCGCCAGCAGCCAAGCTTCGGCACACACCGGGGAGCTGTTTTTT. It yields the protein CASSQASAHTGELFF.

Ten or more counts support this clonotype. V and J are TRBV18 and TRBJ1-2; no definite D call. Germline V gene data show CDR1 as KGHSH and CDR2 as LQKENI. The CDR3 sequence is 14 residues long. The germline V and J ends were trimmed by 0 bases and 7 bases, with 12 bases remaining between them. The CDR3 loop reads CASSPPGLSAGYTF. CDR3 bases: TGTGCCAGCTCACCACCGGGCCTGTCTGCTGGCTACACCTTC.

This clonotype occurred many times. CDR3 sequence: CATGAQAQGSGGYTF. For the CDR3, the DNA is TGTGCCACCGGCGCCCAGGCCCAGGGGTCCGGGGGCTACACCTTC. This chain connects TRBV2 to TRBJ1-2; D perhaps matches TRBD1 (6 bases). Germline V gives CDR1 SNHLY, CDR2 FYNNEI. The germline V and J ends were trimmed by 10 bases and 8 bases, with 26 bases remaining between them. The CDR3 runs 15 residues.

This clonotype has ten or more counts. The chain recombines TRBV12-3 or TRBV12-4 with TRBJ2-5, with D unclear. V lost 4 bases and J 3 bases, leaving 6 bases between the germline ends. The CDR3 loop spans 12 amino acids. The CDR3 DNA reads TGTGCCAGCAGTTCTAGGGAAGAGACCCAGTACTTC. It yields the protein CASSSREETQYF.

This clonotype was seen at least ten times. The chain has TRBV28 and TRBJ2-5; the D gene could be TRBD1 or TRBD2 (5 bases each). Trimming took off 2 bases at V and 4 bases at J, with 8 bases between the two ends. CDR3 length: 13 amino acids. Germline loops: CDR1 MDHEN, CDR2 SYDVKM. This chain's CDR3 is CASSLRDAETQYF. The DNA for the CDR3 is TGTGCCAGCAGTTTAAGGGACGCAGAGACCCAGTACTTC.

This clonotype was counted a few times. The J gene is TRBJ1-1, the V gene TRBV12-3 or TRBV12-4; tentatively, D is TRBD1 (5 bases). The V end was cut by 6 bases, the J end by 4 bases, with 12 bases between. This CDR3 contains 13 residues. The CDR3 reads CASRDTGSTEAFF. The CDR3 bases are TGTGCCAGCAGGGACACAGGTTCCACTGAAGCTTTCTTT.

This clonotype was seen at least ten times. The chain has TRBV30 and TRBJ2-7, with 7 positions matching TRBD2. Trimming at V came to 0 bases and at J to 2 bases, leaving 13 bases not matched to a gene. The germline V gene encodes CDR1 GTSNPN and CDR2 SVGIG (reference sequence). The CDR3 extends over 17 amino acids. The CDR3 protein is CAWSVLAGAPYPYEQYF. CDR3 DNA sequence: TGTGCCTGGAGTGTATTGGCGGGAGCCCCCTATCCCTACGAGCAGTACTTC.

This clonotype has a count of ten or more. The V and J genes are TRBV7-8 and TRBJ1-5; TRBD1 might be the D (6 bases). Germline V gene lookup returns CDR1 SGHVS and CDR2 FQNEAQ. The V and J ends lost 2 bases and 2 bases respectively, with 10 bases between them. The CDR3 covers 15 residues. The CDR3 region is CASSLRRGRNQPQHF. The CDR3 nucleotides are TGTGCCAGCAGCTTACGCAGGGGTCGCAATCAGCCCCAGCATTTT.

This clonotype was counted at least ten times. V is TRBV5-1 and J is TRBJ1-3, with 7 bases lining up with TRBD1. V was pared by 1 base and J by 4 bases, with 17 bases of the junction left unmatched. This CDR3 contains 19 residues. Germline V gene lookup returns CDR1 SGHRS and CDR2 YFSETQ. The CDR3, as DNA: TGCGCCAGCAGCTTGCTACCGGGACAGCCCGTTATTGGGGGAAACACCATATATTTT. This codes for CASSLLPGQPVIGGNTIYF.

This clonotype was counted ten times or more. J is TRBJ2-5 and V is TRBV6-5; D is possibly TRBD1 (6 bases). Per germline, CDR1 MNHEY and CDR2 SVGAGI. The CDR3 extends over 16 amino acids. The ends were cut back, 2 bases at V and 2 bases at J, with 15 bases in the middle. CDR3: CASSYQETTGQETQYF. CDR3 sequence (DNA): TGTGCCAGCAGTTACCAAGAGACCACAGGGCAAGAGACCCAGTACTTC.

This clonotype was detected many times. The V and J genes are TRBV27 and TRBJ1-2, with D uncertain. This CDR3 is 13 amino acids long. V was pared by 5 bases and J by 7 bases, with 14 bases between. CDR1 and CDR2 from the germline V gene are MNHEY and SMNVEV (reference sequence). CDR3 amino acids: CASSHSGRSGYTF. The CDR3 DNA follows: TGTGCCAGCAGTCACAGCGGTCGGAGTGGCTACACCTTC.

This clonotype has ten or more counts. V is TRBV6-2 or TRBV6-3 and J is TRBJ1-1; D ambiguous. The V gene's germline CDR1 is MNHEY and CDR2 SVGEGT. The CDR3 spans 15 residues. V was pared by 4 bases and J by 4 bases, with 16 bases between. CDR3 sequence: CASSSRIGYVTEAFF. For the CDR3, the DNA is TGTGCCAGCAGTTCCCGGATTGGGTATGTCACTGAAGCTTTCTTT.

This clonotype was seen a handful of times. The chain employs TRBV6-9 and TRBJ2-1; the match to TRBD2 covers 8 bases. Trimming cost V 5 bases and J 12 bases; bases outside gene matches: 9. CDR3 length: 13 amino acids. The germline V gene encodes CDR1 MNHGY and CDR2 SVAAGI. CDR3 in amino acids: CASSPGTRVGQFF. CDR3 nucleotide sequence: TGTGCCAGCAGTCCCGGGACTAGGGTCGGGCAGTTCTTC.

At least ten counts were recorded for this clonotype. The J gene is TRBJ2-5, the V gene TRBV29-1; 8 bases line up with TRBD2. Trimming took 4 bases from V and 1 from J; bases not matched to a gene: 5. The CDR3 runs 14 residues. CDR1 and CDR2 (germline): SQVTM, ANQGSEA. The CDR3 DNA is TGCAGCGTTGTGGCGACTAGCGCCCAAGAGACCCAGTACTTC. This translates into CSVVATSAQETQYF.